These T cell receptor beta chains were read from a single sample in a study of blood T cells in healthy people across ages. TCRdb reanalysed the 5' RACE reads using MiXCR and keeps one entry per CDR3 protein. The sample records nearly 800,000 distinct CDR3 sequences, more than 55% being singletons. What was sequenced was blood. The receptors derive from a man between 35 and 55 years old in good health. Each CDR3 is given with its conserved first and last residue. A D gene is named only where the DNA matches it firmly. A row's size may be missing; if present it is once, few, many or a size class.

j_call: TRBJ2-7
clone_size: many
d_call: TRBD2
v_call: TRBV20-1
cdr3_nt: TGCAGTGCTAGGGGGGGGAGCTCCTACGAGCAGTACTTC
cdr3_aa: CSARGGSSYEQYF

j_call: TRBJ2-7
clone_size: few
d_call: -
v_call: TRBV6-1
cdr3_nt: TGTGCCAGCATCTACGCCTACGAGCAGTACTTC
cdr3_aa: CASIYAYEQYF

j_call: TRBJ1-5
clone_size: few
d_call: -
v_call: TRBV4-2
cdr3_nt: TGTGCCAGCAGCTACGGTCGGAGGGGAAGGGGCGGTCAGCCCCAGCATTTT
cdr3_aa: CASSYGRRGRGGQPQHF

j_call: TRBJ2-1
clone_size: -
d_call: -
v_call: TRBV25-1
cdr3_nt: TGTGCCAGCAGTGAATTTGACACTACCTCCTACAATGAGCAGTTCTTC
cdr3_aa: CASSEFDTTSYNEQFF

j_call: TRBJ2-3
clone_size: -
d_call: TRBD2
v_call: TRBV24-1
cdr3_nt: TGTGCCACCAGTGACGGGGGAGGGGGCACAGATACGCAGTATTTT
cdr3_aa: CATSDGGGGTDTQYF

j_call: TRBJ2-1
clone_size: once
d_call: -
v_call: TRBV20-1
cdr3_nt: TGCAGTGCTAGAAGTAATCGCCACGGCAATGAGCAGTTCTTC
cdr3_aa: CSARSNRHGNEQFF

j_call: TRBJ2-3
clone_size: -
d_call: TRBD2
v_call: TRBV3-1
cdr3_nt: TGTGCCAGCAGCGACCCAGGGAGGGTGTCAGATACGCAGTATTTT
cdr3_aa: CASSDPGRVSDTQYF

j_call: TRBJ1-2
clone_size: few
d_call: TRBD1
v_call: TRBV4-2
cdr3_nt: TGTGCCAGCAGCCAAGATGCGACAGGGCATTATGGCTACACCTTC
cdr3_aa: CASSQDATGHYGYTF

j_call: TRBJ2-7
clone_size: few
d_call: TRBD2
v_call: TRBV6-5
cdr3_nt: TGTGCCAGCAGTTACTCGACTCGGCTAGCGGTCTCCTACGAGCAGTACTTC
cdr3_aa: CASSYSTRLAVSYEQYF

j_call: TRBJ2-7
clone_size: few
d_call: -
v_call: TRBV7-2
cdr3_nt: TGTGCCAGCAGCCGCGGGGCAGTGACCTACGAGCAGTACTTC
cdr3_aa: CASSRGAVTYEQYF

j_call: TRBJ2-1
clone_size: few
d_call: TRBD2
v_call: TRBV4-2
cdr3_nt: TGTGCCAGCAGCCAAGATCTTTGGGGCAGCGGGAACAATGAGCAGTTCTTC
cdr3_aa: CASSQDLWGSGNNEQFF